Only a few counts were recorded for the clone carrying this T cell receptor (beta chain). Unique molecular identifiers were incorporated when the TCRbeta library was constructed. MiXCR, applied by TCRdb to the PCR reads, yields one record per CDR3 protein. Of a few hundred thousand distinct CDR3 sequences listed, 25% to 30% are singletons. The data derive from a study of T-cell reconstitution after alpha-beta-depleted transplantation in children. This clonotype originated in a boy less than two years old with Wiskott-Aldrich syndrome, due to receive a stem cell transplant. The sequencing used PBMCs, collected before TCRalphabeta/CD19-depleted stem cell transplant.

CDR3 protein: CASSLSGGYTGELFF. DNA of the CDR3: TGCGCCAGCAGCCTCAGCGGGGGATACACCGGGGAGCTGTTTTTT. V gene TRBV4-1 combines with J gene TRBJ2-2; 8 bases are shared with TRBD2. CDR3 size: 15 residues. Germline trimming cut 4 bases from V and 3 bases from J; bases unmatched to any gene: 4. The germline gives CDR1 MGHRA, CDR2 YSYEKL.